This T cell receptor beta chain came from a study of CD8 T cells in ankylosing spondylitis. Study-level points and caveats: Ankylosing spondylitis blood seemed to carry a telltale TCR beta motif made of about 8 highly homologous variants. Significant enrichment of disease-linked clones was reported in matched ankylosing spondylitis synovial fluid. Relatively rare in peripheral blood, disease-linked clones were also CD8+.

CDR1 and CDR2 (germline): SQVTM, ANQGSEA. Trimming took 7 bases from V and 0 from J, leaving 9 bases between them. This CDR3 has 13 amino acids. Using quantitative 5'-RACE with molecular barcodes, the authors made TCR beta libraries. TCRdb independently ran MiXCR on the 5' RACE reads; one entry per CDR3 protein. The sample includes more than 200,000 distinct CDR3 sequences, more than 20% seen only once; the top ten take less than 0.75%. Ten or more counts support this clonotype. The target antigen is unknown. Sequencing was done on a sample of blood, either unsorted or a sorted T cell fraction (not recorded which). The chain combines TRBV29-1 with TRBJ1-4, with D unresolved. The source of this sequence is a male donor with ankylosing spondylitis or in good health (not recorded which). This CDR3 is CSAEESTNEKLFF. Written as DNA, the CDR3 is TGCAGCGCGGAAGAGTCAACTAATGAAAAACTGTTTTTT.